This TCR beta chain is from a study of cytomegalovirus exposure and HLA in healthy donors. TCRdb's copy holds only in-frame clones and misses some; the assay was immunoSEQ multiplex PCR. The table shows around 160,000 clones, with 84% occurring only once. The sequence came from a man aged 25-45 years in good health and CMV-seropositive. Sequenced sample: PBMCs.

The CDR3 is CASSYSGRAHTGELFF. The CDR3 DNA reads TGTGCCAGCAGTTACTCGGGGCGAGCGCACACCGGGGAGCTGTTTTTT. The J gene is TRBJ2-2, the V gene TRBV6-5; TRBD1 is a possible D gene (5 bases). The CDR3 extends over 16 amino acids. Looked up from germline, CDR1 is MNHEY and CDR2 is SVGAGI. The germline V and J ends were trimmed by 0 bases and 3 bases, with 11 bases remaining between them.